The source of this T cell receptor (beta chain) is a study of T cell responses to AZD1222 COVID-19 vaccine. Findings and limits, study-wide: Spike-specific TCR breadth and depth went up after people got two AZD1222 doses. Spike was spanned by vaccine-associated CD4 TCRs, with dominance at 160-218 and 743-854.

Sequencing used immunoSEQ multiplex PCR; TCRdb keeps in-frame clones, though not all of them. This sample has about 120,000 clones, with approximately 90% found just once. As to this clone: What it recognizes is unknown.

CDR3 length: 17 residues. The ends lost 1 base at V and 5 bases at J; junction bases unmatched: 9. Germline V lookup: CDR1 MGHRA, CDR2 YSYEKL. This specimen consisted of peripheral blood, obtained 28 days after the second AZD1222 dose. The receptor was derived from an adult who received the AZD1222 COVID-19 vaccine. This chain connects TRBV4-1 to TRBJ2-3; 10 bases are shared with TRBD2. Written as DNA, the CDR3 is TGCGCCAGCAGCCAAGGCCCTAGCGGGAGAGGAGGAGATACGCAGTATTTT. Translation: CASSQGPSGRGGDTQYF.